The 20 T cell receptor beta chains presented below share a single source sample, sequenced in a study of Ad26.COV2.S vaccination and SARS-CoV-2 variants. Stated treatment: roughly 19 received Ad26.COV2.S at low or high dose, single or two shots; about five received placebo; per-sample allocation not given. Sampling was done on day 63 after the first vaccine or placebo injection. TCRdb's copy holds only in-frame clones and misses some; the assay was immunoSEQ multiplex PCR. Of about 680,000 clones listed, more than 80% are singletons. Sequencing was performed on peripheral blood, taken in a trial of Ad26.COV2.S vaccine versus placebo. Receptors were obtained from a person between 18 and 60 years old who received the Ad26.COV2.S COVID-19 vaccine or a placebo.

V usage is TRBV6-6 and J usage is TRBJ1-4; no clear D. The CDR3 is 15 amino acids. From germline, CDR1 is MNHNY and CDR2 SVGAGI (reference sequence). Trimming removed 7 bases at V and 7 bases at J, with 19 bases between. The CDR3 protein is CASTAAQWMPEKLFF. CDR3 DNA sequence: TGTGCCAGCACGGCGGCTCAGTGGATGCCTGAAAAACTGTTTTTT.

V gene TRBV9 combines with J gene TRBJ1-1, with 7 bases that match TRBD1. The CDR3 has 14 residues. With 6 bases clipped from V and 5 bases from J, the junction kept 10 bases outside the gene matches. Germline CDR1 SGDLS, CDR2 YYNGEE. The CDR3 sequence is CASNRQGVGTEAFF. Here the CDR3 DNA reads TGTGCCAGCAATAGACAGGGAGTGGGGACTGAAGCTTTCTTT.

V is TRBV29-1 and J is TRBJ2-1, with 7 bases matching TRBD2. CDR3 size: 12 residues. With V trimmed by 4 bases and J by 9 bases, 6 bases remained unmatched. The germline gives CDR1 SQVTM, CDR2 ANQGSEA. CDR3 nucleotide sequence: TGCAGCGTTGGCCGCGGGAGCGGTGAGCAGTTCTTC. Protein product: CSVGRGSGEQFF.

This sequence joins TRBV30 and TRBJ1-1; TRBD1 matches at 10 bases. V shed 5 bases and J 4 bases; nucleotides not matched to a gene: 10. The V gene's germline CDR1 is GTSNPN and CDR2 SVGIG (reference sequence). CDR3 length: 15 amino acids. DNA for the CDR3: TGTGCCTGGGGGACAGGGGAGGTAGGGCCCACTGAAGCTTTCTTT. Its protein is CAWGTGEVGPTEAFF.

This clone was seen just once. This sequence joins TRBV2 and TRBJ2-2, with 8 bases that match TRBD2. Trimming at V came to 0 bases and at J to 4 bases, leaving 7 bases not matched to a gene. CDR1 is SNHLY and CDR2 is FYNNEI in the germline V gene. The CDR3 is 17 amino acids. CDR3 nucleotides: TGTGCCAGCAGTGAAGCGCAGGTTGCGGGGGGCACCGGGGAGCTGTTTTTT. Protein product: CASSEAQVAGGTGELFF.

The chain recombines TRBV7-2 with TRBJ1-6; the D is unclear. The V end lost 0 bases, the J end lost 7 bases, and 7 bases lay between the germline ends. The CDR3 runs to 14 residues. Germline V gene data show CDR1 as SGHTA and CDR2 as FQGNSA. CDR3: CASSLAGRNSPLHF. The CDR3 coding sequence is TGTGCCAGCAGCTTAGCCGGCCGGAATTCACCCCTCCACTTT.

This chain links TRBV7-9 with TRBJ1-1; the match to TRBD1 covers 8 bases. CDR3 length: 15 amino acids. Germline loops: CDR1 SEHNR, CDR2 FQNEAQ (reference sequence). The V and J ends lost 4 bases and 6 bases, in that order; junction bases with no gene match: 10. CDR3 coding DNA: TGTGCCAGCAGCTCACGGACAGGGCGGGATGCTGAAGCTTTCTTT. Translation gives CASSSRTGRDAEAFF.

This chain connects TRBV7-9 to TRBJ2-7; maybe TRBD2 (6 bases). Trimming stripped 0 bases from V and 6 bases from J, with 9 bases between. Germline CDR1 SEHNR, CDR2 FQNEAQ (reference sequence). The CDR3 runs 13 residues. Written as DNA, the CDR3 is TGTGCCAGCAGCTTAGCGGGAGCGGGCGAGCAGTACTTC. This encodes CASSLAGAGEQYF.

In DNA, the CDR3 is TGTGCCAGTAGTGCCACCGGGGGGGTCGGTTCCTACGAGCAGTACTTC. Protein sequence: CASSATGGVGSYEQYF. The V gene is TRBV19, the J gene TRBJ2-7; 8 nucleotides agree with TRBD2. The J segment lost 1 base and the V segment lost 5 bases, leaving 10 bases of the junction unmatched. The V gene's germline CDR1 is LNHDA and CDR2 SQIVND (reference sequence). This CDR3 is 16 amino acids long. Combining the CDR3 with reference TRBV19 and TRBJ2-7 gives the whole variable domain DGGITQSPKYLFRKEGQNVTLSCEQNLNHDAMYWYRQDPGQGLRLIYYSQIVNDFQKGDIAEGYSVSREKKESFPLTVTSAQKNPTAFYLCASSATGGVGSYEQYFGPGTRLTVT.

Concerning this clone: Given a far larger clone just one base away, this is likely a sequencing read error. The V gene is TRBV9, the J gene TRBJ2-3, with 10 bases matching TRBD2. V lost 3 bases to trimming and J lost 2 bases; unmatched junction nucleotides: 3. Germline lookup yields CDR1 SGDLS and CDR2 YYNGEE. The CDR3 contains 15 residues. For the CDR3, the DNA is TGTGCCAGCAGCGCCGGGACTAGCGTCACAGATACGCAGTATTTT. Its translation: CASSAGTSVTDTQYF.

The DNA of the CDR3 is TGTGCCAGCAGCCAAACGTCCGGGACTAGGGCTTTCTTT. Translated: CASSQTSGTRAFF. The chain recombines TRBV3-1 (or the pseudogene TRBV3-2) with TRBJ1-1; perhaps TRBD1 as D (5 bases). From germline, CDR1 is LGHDT and CDR2 YNNKEL (reference sequence). V lost 2 bases and J 11 bases, leaving 15 bases between the germline ends. This CDR3 is 13 amino acids long.

This clone occurred once. This chain connects TRBV11-2 to TRBJ1-2; the D gene is possibly TRBD1 (5 bases). Germline V gives CDR1 SGHAT, CDR2 FQNNGV. The CDR3 has 17 residues. The V end lost 4 bases, the J end lost 4 bases, and 22 bases lay between the germline ends. CDR3 bases: TGTGCCAGCAGCTCTTTGGGGCTTTCAGGCGGATTCTATGGCTACACCTTC. Its translation is CASSSLGLSGGFYGYTF.

This chain links TRBV24-1 with TRBJ2-7, with D possibly being TRBD1 (6 bases). Germline V gene data show CDR1 as KGHDR and CDR2 as SFDVKD. V dropped 8 bases and J dropped 3 bases, with 10 bases sitting between them. CDR3 length: 12 residues. CDR3 sequence reads: CATNRALYEQYF. DNA of the CDR3: TGTGCCACCAACAGGGCCCTCTACGAGCAGTACTTC.

V gene TRBV4-3 combines with J gene TRBJ1-1; TRBD1 matches 8 bases. The ends lost 6 bases at V and 5 bases at J; junction bases unmatched: 5. This CDR3 is 13 amino acids long. Germline V gives CDR1 LGHNA, CDR2 YSLEER. The CDR3 protein is CASRQQGGTEAFF. As DNA, the CDR3 is TGCGCCAGCAGGCAACAGGGGGGTACTGAAGCTTTCTTT.

The CDR3 is CASSPGALPYEQYF. CDR3 DNA sequence: TGTGCCAGCTCACCAGGTGCACTCCCCTACGAGCAGTACTTC. This rearrangement joins TRBV18 to TRBJ2-7; D is unresolved. There are 14 residues in the CDR3. V lost 2 bases and J lost 2, with 10 bases in between. Germline CDR1 is KGHSH and CDR2 is LQKENI.

The sample holds a few counts of this clone. V is TRBV19 and J is TRBJ2-5; 7 nucleotides align to TRBD2. V lost 4 bases to trimming and J lost 1 base; unmatched junction nucleotides: 6. Germline loops: CDR1 LNHDA, CDR2 SQIVND (reference sequence). The CDR3 totals 15 residues. The CDR3 DNA reads TGTGCCAGTAGTACCCCAGCTAGCGGCCAAGAGACCCAGTACTTC. Residues: CASSTPASGQETQYF. The full variable domain, completed using reference TRBV19 and TRBJ2-5, is DGGITQSPKYLFRKEGQNVTLSCEQNLNHDAMYWYRQDPGQGLRLIYYSQIVNDFQKGDIAEGYSVSREKKESFPLTVTSAQKNPTAFYLCASSTPASGQETQYFGPGTRLLVL.

V is TRBV7-9 and J is TRBJ1-2, with D hard to call. The CDR3 runs to 13 residues. The V gene lost 5 bases and the J gene lost 8 bases, with 15 bases spanning the gap. CDR1 is SEHNR and CDR2 is FQNEAQ in the germline V gene (reference sequence). This CDR3 reads CASSLRDPGGYTF. In DNA form, the CDR3 reads TGTGCCAGCAGCCTTCGGGATCCCGGGGGCTACACCTTC.

The gene calls are TRBV4-1 and TRBJ2-5; possible D gene TRBD2, 6 bases. Trimming took off 6 bases at V and 4 bases at J, with 21 bases between the two ends. The germline gives CDR1 MGHRA, CDR2 YSYEKL. The length of the CDR3 is 16 residues. The CDR3 reads CASSFSRLASGETQYF. CDR3 DNA sequence: TGCGCCAGCAGTTTCTCGCGGCTAGCGAGTGGAGAGACCCAGTACTTC.

The chain links TRBV29-1 to TRBJ1-3, with D hard to call. The length of the CDR3 is 12 residues. Trimming removed 6 bases from V and 0 bases from J, with 6 bases in between. CDR1 is SQVTM, CDR2 ANQGSEA, per germline. CDR3 sequence reads: CSVEYSGNTIYF. The CDR3 coding sequence is TGCAGCGTGGAGTACTCTGGAAACACCATATATTTT.

The gene calls are TRBV5-1 and TRBJ2-5; no clear D. Deletions cut 3 bases from V and 5 bases from J, with 17 bases between. The length of the CDR3 is 15 residues. Germline-derived CDR1 and CDR2 are SGHRS and YFSETQ. The CDR3 loop reads CASSSSLWYGETQYF. The DNA of the CDR3 is TGCGCCAGCAGCTCCTCCTTATGGTATGGGGAGACCCAGTACTTC.